The next 13 T cell receptor beta chains were all read from a single sample in a study of cytomegalovirus exposure and HLA in healthy donors. The PCR was carried out with 60 Vbeta primers and 13 Jbeta primers. Some clones are missing from TCRdb's copy, which holds only in-frame ones; the method was immunoSEQ multiplex PCR. The sample table includes more than 75,000 clones. Specimen: PBMCs. The receptors stem from a man aged 50 to 59 in good health and CMV-seropositive.

As concerns this clone: Mismatch with germline at one junction end may stem from a read error. The chain links TRBV7-8 to TRBJ1-1; TRBD1 matches at 8 bases. Germline V gives CDR1 SGHVS, CDR2 FQNEAQ. This CDR3 has 13 amino acids. The CDR3 spells CASSLAGGSEAFF. As DNA, the CDR3 is TGTGCCAGCAGTTTAGCAGGGGGCAGTGAAGCTTTCTTT. Using reference TRBV7-8 and TRBJ1-1 for the parts outside the CDR3, the full variable domain is GAGVSQSPRYKVAKRGQDVALRCDPISGHVSLFWYQQALGQGPEFLTYFQNEAQLDKSGLPSDRFFAERPEGSVSTLKIQRTQQEDSAVYLCASSLAGGSEAFFGQGTRLTVV.

V gene TRBV5-4 combines with J gene TRBJ1-6; 9 bases fit TRBD1. The length of the CDR3 is 14 residues. CDR1 and CDR2 from the germline V gene are SGHNT and YYREEE (reference sequence). After removal of 4 bases from V and 7 bases from J, the junction contained 3 bases not matched to a gene. The CDR3 spells CASSPDRGNSPLHF. The CDR3 coding sequence is TGTGCCAGCAGCCCGGACAGGGGAAATTCACCCCTCCACTTT.

The chain employs TRBV7-9 and TRBJ1-2; a weak D match, TRBD1 (6 bases). In germline, CDR1 is SEHNR, CDR2 FQNEAQ (reference sequence). The CDR3 has 13 residues. Trimming removed 5 bases from V and 8 bases from J, with 15 bases in between. CDR3 sequence (DNA): TGTGCCAGCAGCATCGGGACAATTGAAGGCTACACCTTC. Amino acids: CASSIGTIEGYTF.

The chain carries TRBV5-8 and TRBJ2-7; 11 bases align to TRBD2. CDR1 and CDR2 from the germline V gene are SGHTS and YDEGEE. V shed 4 bases, J shed 9 bases, and the junction held 9 bases outside the gene matches. The CDR3 covers 14 residues. Here the CDR3 reads CASSGTSGGPRQYV. The DNA for the CDR3 is TGTGCCAGCAGCGGGACTAGCGGAGGCCCAAGGCAGTACGTC.

The gene calls are TRBV6-6 and TRBJ1-2, with 8 nucleotides matching TRBD1. The V gene end was trimmed by 6 bases and the J gene end by 4 bases; junction bases not matched to a gene: 7. CDR3 size: 14 residues. Germline CDR1 and CDR2: MNHNY and SVGAGI (reference sequence). CDR3 sequence: CASSDADRGYGYTF. The CDR3 DNA sequence: TGTGCCAGCAGCGACGCCGACAGGGGCTATGGCTACACCTTC.

The chain joins TRBV5-6 to TRBJ2-7, with 12 bases identical to TRBD2. The CDR3 runs 15 residues. Germline V gives CDR1 SGHDT, CDR2 YYEEEE. V was clipped by 1 base and J by 2 bases; unmatched bases: 1. CDR3 nucleotide sequence: TGTGCCAGCAGCTTGTCTAGCGGGAGGGCCTACGAGCAGTACTTC. Its protein is CASSLSSGRAYEQYF.

The chain joins TRBV5-4 to TRBJ2-3, with 8 nucleotides matching TRBD2. Germline lookup yields CDR1 SGHNT and CDR2 YYREEE (reference sequence). Trimming took 5 bases from V and 0 from J; bases not matched to a gene: 5. The CDR3 covers 15 residues. CDR3 region: CASRQGLVSTDTQYF. CDR3 nucleotides: TGTGCCAGCAGACAGGGACTAGTGAGCACAGATACGCAGTATTTT.

This sequence joins TRBV7-8 and TRBJ2-7; 7 nucleotides match TRBD2. This CDR3 is built from 11 residues. Germline CDR1 SGHVS, CDR2 FQNEAQ. The CDR3 region is CASSLGGTYLV. CDR3 DNA: TGTGCCAGCAGCCTGGGAGGGACTTACCTCGTC.

The CDR3 DNA follows: TGTGCCAGCAGTTCCGCCGGGACTGACAGGGCAGATACGCAGTATTTT. It encodes CASSSAGTDRADTQYF. This chain connects TRBV6-5 to TRBJ2-3; a possible D gene is TRBD1 (7 bases). V lost 4 bases and J lost 4, with 18 bases in between. The CDR3 runs to 16 residues. Germline V CDR1 and CDR2: MNHEY, SVGAGI.

CDR3 in amino acids: CASSGPSGRAGEQFF. In nucleotides, the CDR3 is TGTGCCAGCAGCGGACCTAGCGGGAGGGCCGGTGAGCAGTTCTTC. V is TRBV11-2 and J is TRBJ2-1, with 12 bases fitting TRBD2. Germline assignment: CDR1 SGHAT and CDR2 FQNNGV. The CDR3 runs 15 residues. The V segment lost 5 bases and the J segment 9 bases; nucleotides outside the gene matches: 8.

On this clone: A junction boundary mismatches the germline segment, possibly from a read error. The V call is TRBV2, the J call TRBJ2-7; 8 positions match TRBD2. CDR3 length equals 13 residues. Germline CDR1 SNHLY, CDR2 FYNNEI. CDR3 amino acids: CASSEGVGAGGPF. The CDR3 DNA reads TGTGCCAGCAGTGAAGGAGTTGGCGCGGGAGGCCCCTTC.

This chain links TRBV7-9 with TRBJ2-1; 11 positions match TRBD2. With V trimmed by 5 bases and J by 7 bases, 4 bases remained unmatched. The V gene's germline CDR1 is SEHNR and CDR2 FQNEAQ (reference sequence). The CDR3 loop spans 14 amino acids. The CDR3 bases are TGTGCCAGCAGCCCACTAGCGGGAGTTAATGAGCAGTTCTTC. Residues: CASSPLAGVNEQFF.

The genes are TRBV19 and TRBJ2-7, with 12 nucleotides matching TRBD2. This CDR3 is built from 15 residues. With 4 bases clipped from V and 1 base from J, the junction kept 2 bases outside the gene matches. Germline V lookup: CDR1 LNHDA, CDR2 SQIVND (reference sequence). The DNA of the CDR3 is TGTGCCAGTAGTAAGACTAGCGGGAGTTCCTACGAGCAGTACTTC. Protein product: CASSKTSGSSYEQYF.